The 20 T cell receptor beta chains below were found in one sample sequenced in a study of beta chain features in type 1 diabetes. Expressed TCRB transcripts were sequenced after all isolated RNA was converted to cDNA. The method was immunoSEQ multiplex PCR; TCRdb's version includes in-frame clones alone and lacks a portion of them. The profile covers 430,000 or so clones, with about an eighth appearing a single time and 0.045% to 0.06% taken by the ten largest. Sequences were obtained from naive CD4+ T cells from blood. The origin of the receptors is a woman under 30 in good health.

The genes are TRBV19 and TRBJ2-3, with a weak D call TRBD1 (6 bases). This CDR3 is 13 amino acids long. Trimming left V 3 bases short and J 6 bases short, with 10 bases between. Looked up from germline, CDR1 is LNHDA and CDR2 is SQIVND (reference sequence). This CDR3 reads CASSMAGDDTQYF. CDR3 coding DNA: TGTGCCAGTAGTATGGCAGGGGACGATACGCAGTATTTT. Drawing the rest from reference TRBV19 and TRBJ2-3, the complete variable domain is DGGITQSPKYLFRKEGQNVTLSCEQNLNHDAMYWYRQDPGQGLRLIYYSQIVNDFQKGDIAEGYSVSREKKESFPLTVTSAQKNPTAFYLCASSMAGDDTQYFGPGTRLTVL.

The chain combines TRBV19 with TRBJ2-5; 7 bases line up with TRBD1. The CDR3 totals 13 residues. Germline assignment: CDR1 LNHDA and CDR2 SQIVND (reference sequence). V gave up 4 bases and J gave up 5 bases; unmatched junction bases: 4. CDR3 sequence (DNA): TGTGCCAGTAGTACGGACAGGCGCGAGACCCAGTACTTC. It encodes CASSTDRRETQYF.

This clone was counted only a few times. The chain couples TRBV30 to TRBJ2-7; 9 bases are shared with TRBD1. Germline CDR1 reads GTSNPN; CDR2 reads SVGIG (reference sequence). The CDR3 spans 12 residues. After removal of 3 bases from V and 6 bases from J, the junction contained 3 bases not matched to a gene. CDR3 region: CAWSTGGREQYF. In DNA, the CDR3 is TGTGCCTGGAGCACAGGGGGCCGCGAGCAGTACTTC.

The chain joins TRBV15 to TRBJ2-3; D possibly corresponds to TRBD2 (5 bases). V was pared by 2 bases and J by 0 bases, with 9 bases between. This CDR3 contains 15 residues. Germline assignment: CDR1 LNHNV and CDR2 YYDKDF (reference sequence). CDR3 sequence reads: CATSRSGISTDTQYF. In nucleotides, the CDR3 is TGTGCCACCAGCAGATCGGGAATTAGCACAGATACGCAGTATTTT.

The chain uses TRBV28 and TRBJ1-5; D unresolved. Trimming shortened V by 3 bases and J by 6 bases, and 9 bases separated the two germline ends. CDR1 is MDHEN, CDR2 SYDVKM, per germline. The CDR3 has 13 residues. The CDR3 region has the DNA TGTGCCAGCAGTTTTGGTTCGGGTCAGCCCCAGCATTTT. Translating it yields CASSFGSGQPQHF.

This clone was observed a few times. The V call is TRBV12-2, the J call TRBJ2-5; the table's D call TRBD2 went unverified against the DNA. TRBV12-2 is tagged as a pseudogene. The CDR3 is made up of 16 amino acids. The CDR3 region has the DNA TGTGCAAGTCGCTTCGAGACTAGCGGGGGAGCGGAGACCCAGTACTTC. The encoded protein is CASRFETSGGAETQYF.

The CDR3 DNA reads TGTGCCAGCAGCTTAAGGGCGCCTCCGGGCTATGGCTACACCTTC. Translating it yields CASSLRAPPGYGYTF. This chain links TRBV28 with TRBJ1-2, with no clear D. Germline-derived CDR1 and CDR2 are MDHEN and SYDVKM. This CDR3 region has 15 residues. The V end lost 6 bases, the J end lost 4 bases, and 18 bases lay between the germline ends.

This clone was counted a few times. The chain has TRBV28 and TRBJ1-4, with D hard to call. The CDR3 has 12 residues. Germline CDR1 MDHEN, CDR2 SYDVKM. V lost 4 bases and J lost 8, with 8 bases in between. As DNA, the CDR3 is TGTGCCAGCAGTTCGACCCCGGAAAAACTGTTTTTT. It encodes CASSSTPEKLFF.

The chain uses TRBV28 and TRBJ1-2; possible D gene TRBD1, 6 bases. V was cut by 4 bases and J by 3 bases, with 15 bases left in between. From germline, CDR1 is MDHEN and CDR2 SYDVKM. CDR3 length equals 15 residues. The CDR3 DNA reads as TGTGCCAGCAGTTCTCCGGACAGTCGTCACTATGGCTACACCTTC. Residues: CASSSPDSRHYGYTF.

The chain is built from TRBV11-1 and TRBJ2-1; D gene uncertain. Germline lookup yields CDR1 SGHAT and CDR2 FQDESV (reference sequence). V was clipped by 5 bases and J by 8 bases, with 13 bases between them. This CDR3 has 13 amino acids. CDR3 protein: CASSRARADEQFF. In DNA, the CDR3 is TGTGCCAGCAGCCGGGCCCGGGCCGATGAGCAGTTCTTC.

In the case of this clone: The sample contains more than one DNA sequence encoding this CDR3. The chain couples TRBV19 to TRBJ2-3; no reliable D call. Germline V gene sequence: CDR1 LNHDA, CDR2 SQIVND (reference sequence). The ends were cut back, 2 bases at V and 6 bases at J, with 3 bases in the middle. The CDR3 spans 11 residues. Here the CDR3 DNA reads TGTGCCAGTAGTATACGGGATACGCAGTATTTT. Protein sequence: CASSIRDTQYF.

In this sample, this clone turned up a few times. The rearrangement joins TRBV5-4 to TRBJ2-3; 7 bases are shared with TRBD2. V trimming: 10 bases; J trimming: 0 bases; junction bases outside the gene matches: 11. Germline V lookup: CDR1 SGHNT, CDR2 YYREEE (reference sequence). CDR3 length: 15 amino acids. CDR3 region: CAFRASGFSTDTQYF. Written as DNA, the CDR3 is TGTGCCTTCCGGGCTAGCGGATTTAGCACAGATACGCAGTATTTT.

The chain links TRBV10-3 to TRBJ2-7, with 10 positions matching TRBD1. Germline V gene lookup returns CDR1 ENHRY and CDR2 SYGVKD. V lost 5 bases and J lost 6; bases outside the gene matches: 13. The CDR3 has 16 residues. The CDR3 is CAISSPDRGRVGEQYV. The CDR3 DNA follows: TGTGCCATCAGTTCGCCTGACAGGGGGCGCGTGGGCGAGCAGTACGTC.

This clone was picked up a small number of times. This rearrangement joins TRBV4-3 to TRBJ2-4; 8 bases agree with TRBD1. Germline CDR1 reads LGHNA; CDR2 reads YSLEER. The CDR3 contains 19 residues. CDR3 coding DNA: TGCCCGACTCACCACCTGCAGACCCACGAGACAGGGGAACGAAACATTCAGTACTTC. It yields the protein CPTHHLQTHETGERNIQYF.

J is TRBJ2-5 and V is TRBV7-6; no firm D call. Per germline, CDR1 SGHVS and CDR2 FNYEAQ. The CDR3 length is 12 residues. Trimming took off 3 bases at V and 4 bases at J, with 6 bases between the two ends. The CDR3 region has the DNA TGTGCCAGCAGCTTCCGGCGAGAGACCCAGTACTTC. Translating it yields CASSFRRETQYF. The full variable domain, rest sourced from reference TRBV7-6 and TRBJ2-5, is GAGVSQSPRYKVTKRGQDVALRCDPISGHVSLYWYRQALGQGPEFLTYFNYEAQQDKSGLPNDRFSAERPEGSISTLTIQRTEQRDSAMYRCASSFRRETQYFGPGTRLLVL.

This clone was detected only a few times. This chain connects TRBV2 to TRBJ1-1; D is unresolved. Trimming left V 1 base short and J 0 bases short, with 3 bases between. Per germline, CDR1 SNHLY and CDR2 FYNNEI. The CDR3 has 13 amino acids. The CDR3 sequence is CASSEGMNTEAFF. The CDR3 DNA sequence: TGTGCCAGCAGTGAAGGAATGAACACTGAAGCTTTCTTT. The full variable domain, rest sourced from reference TRBV2 and TRBJ1-1, is EPEVTQTPSHQVTQMGQEVILRCVPISNHLYFYWYRQILGQKVEFLVSFYNNEISEKSEIFDDQFSVERPDGSNFTLKIRSTKLEDSAMYFCASSEGMNTEAFFGQGTRLTVV.

The chain carries TRBV6-5 and TRBJ1-1; weak D call: TRBD1 (6 bases). In germline, CDR1 is MNHEY, CDR2 SVGAGI. The CDR3 has 15 residues. The germline V and J ends were trimmed by 6 bases and 0 bases, with 14 bases remaining between them. CDR3 loop: CASRSNDRMNTEAFF. CDR3 coding DNA: TGTGCCAGCAGATCGAACGACAGGATGAACACTGAAGCTTTCTTT.

This clone was seen a few times. This rearrangement joins TRBV25-1 to TRBJ1-2; D call uncertain. V shed 7 bases and J shed 2 bases, with 11 bases lying between them. CDR1 and CDR2 (germline): MGHDK, SYGVNS. The CDR3 contains 13 residues. The CDR3 sequence: CASKAGPNYGYTF. The CDR3 DNA sequence: TGTGCCAGCAAGGCAGGCCCGAACTATGGCTACACCTTC.

There are a few counts of this clone. The chain carries TRBV30 and TRBJ1-3; D is unclear. The CDR3 is 15 residues long. V was cut by 3 bases and J by 0 bases, with 12 bases left in between. Per germline, CDR1 GTSNPN and CDR2 SVGIG (reference sequence). The CDR3 protein is CAWSEQSFSGNTIYF. CDR3 sequence (DNA): TGTGCCTGGAGCGAACAGAGCTTCTCTGGAAACACCATATATTTT.

The V gene is TRBV30, the J gene TRBJ2-7; a possible D gene is TRBD2 (5 bases). Germline CDR1 GTSNPN, CDR2 SVGIG (reference sequence). The CDR3 is made up of 12 amino acids. Trimming took 6 bases from V and 1 from J, leaving 10 bases between them. DNA for the CDR3: TGTGCCTGCTGGCGGGCTTCCTACGAGCAGTACTTC. Protein product: CACWRASYEQYF.